The next 26 T cell receptor beta chains were all read from a single sample in a study of PD-L1 blockade in urothelial cancer. As for time point: pretreatment peripheral blood. The repertoire was sequenced with immunoSEQ multiplex PCR; TCRdb's copy has only in-frame clones and lacks some. The repertoire has about 95,000 clones, 90% of them found once; the top ten carry around 1.5%. The sequencing used PBMCs, collected around atezolizumab (anti-PD-L1) treatment. The receptor set was obtained from a man aged 55 to 70 with urothelial cancer.

The table lists this clone with a count of one. The CDR3 reads CASSLARQGGRGGEQFF. CDR3 sequence (DNA): TGCGCCAGCAGCTTGGCCCGGCAGGGTGGTCGAGGGGGTGAGCAGTTCTTC. The chain couples TRBV5-1 to TRBJ2-1; TRBD1 might be the D (6 bases). CDR1 and CDR2 (germline): SGHRS, YFSETQ. The CDR3 extends over 17 amino acids. The V end lost 0 bases, the J end lost 9 bases, and 22 bases lay between the germline ends.

The chain employs TRBV18 and TRBJ2-7, with 7 bases that match TRBD1. J lost 1 base, V lost 2 bases, and 8 bases had no gene match. This CDR3 region has 16 residues. Germline V CDR1 and CDR2: KGHSH, LQKENI. CDR3 in DNA: TGTGCCAGCTCACCAAGTATCAGGGGGTCTTCCTACGAGCAGTACTTC. Translated: CASSPSIRGSSYEQYF.

The chain employs TRBV2 and TRBJ2-3; a weak D match, TRBD1 (5 bases). The CDR3 extends over 14 amino acids. V lost 4 bases to trimming and J lost 2 bases, with 10 bases between them. Germline assignment: CDR1 SNHLY and CDR2 FYNNEI. The CDR3 region has the DNA TGTGCCAGCAGTGCTGGGGCCCACACAGATACGCAGTATTTT. Translation gives CASSAGAHTDTQYF.

This rearrangement joins TRBV30 to TRBJ2-3, with D tentatively TRBD2 (5 bases). The germline V gene encodes CDR1 GTSNPN and CDR2 SVGIG (reference sequence). The CDR3 loop spans 14 amino acids. Trimming cost V 0 bases and J 3 bases, with 10 bases left between them. For the CDR3, the DNA is TGTGCCTGGAGTGTATACGGAGGAACAGATACGCAGTATTTT. Residues: CAWSVYGGTDTQYF.

This clone is medium-sized (0.01 to 0.1%) within its sample. The rearrangement uses TRBV29-1 and TRBJ2-1, with 8 positions matching TRBD2. Germline V gene sequence: CDR1 SQVTM, CDR2 ANQGSEA. Germline trimming cut 7 bases from V and 2 bases from J; bases unmatched to any gene: 10. The CDR3 contains 15 residues. The CDR3 region has the DNA TGCAGCGCATTACCGGGACTAGGGGCCTACAATGAGCAGTTCTTC. This translates into CSALPGLGAYNEQFF.

J is TRBJ2-7 and V is TRBV10-2; 10 bases are a match to TRBD2. CDR3 size: 17 residues. The germline V gene encodes CDR1 WSHSY and CDR2 SAAADI. V was clipped by 8 bases and J by 2 bases; unmatched bases: 15. CDR3 bases: TGCGCCAGCCGACCACCGAGTAGCGGGGGGCCGACCTACGAGCAGTACTTC. It is translated as CASRPPSSGGPTYEQYF.

This chain uses TRBV9 with TRBJ2-7; the match to TRBD2 covers 11 bases. CDR3 size: 16 residues. Germline assignment: CDR1 SGDLS and CDR2 YYNGEE. V shed 4 bases, J shed 0 bases, and the junction held 6 bases outside the gene matches. The CDR3 DNA follows: TGTGCCAGCAGCCCAGCTAGCGGGGGGAACTCCTACGAGCAGTACTTC. It translates to CASSPASGGNSYEQYF. Drawing the rest from reference TRBV9 and TRBJ2-7, the complete variable domain is DSGVTQTPKHLITATGQRVTLRCSPRSGDLSVYWYQQSLDQGLQFLIQYYNGEERAKGNILERFSAQQFPDLHSELNLSSLELGDSALYFCASSPASGGNSYEQYFGPGTRLTVT.

This clone has only one observation. The V call is TRBV7-2, the J call TRBJ2-3, with D perhaps matching TRBD1 (6 bases). V lost 3 bases to trimming and J lost 2 bases, with 9 bases between them. Germline V CDR1 and CDR2: SGHTA, FQGNSA. The CDR3 is 14 amino acids. The CDR3 sequence: CASSLRGTTDTQYF. CDR3 DNA: TGTGCCAGCAGCTTGAGGGGGACCACAGATACGCAGTATTTT.

The rearrangement uses TRBV4-1 and TRBJ2-1; the D gene is possibly TRBD2 (6 bases). The CDR3 runs to 17 residues. Germline lookup yields CDR1 MGHRA and CDR2 YSYEKL. V lost 1 base, J lost 4 bases, and 17 bases lay in between. This chain's CDR3 is CASSQGFVAGLYNEQFF. The CDR3 nucleotides are TGCGCCAGCAGCCAAGGTTTCGTGGCGGGGCTATACAATGAGCAGTTCTTC.

Only one count was recorded for this clone. The rearrangement joins TRBV10-1 to TRBJ2-3; 11 bases map to TRBD1. The germline V gene has CDR1 WNHNN and CDR2 SYGVQD (reference sequence). Germline trimming cut 8 bases from V and 4 bases from J; bases unmatched to any gene: 5. This CDR3 has 14 residues. The CDR3, as DNA: TGCGCCAGCGGAAGGACAGGGGGCGCAGATACGCAGTATTTT. Translation gives CASGRTGGADTQYF.

This chain links TRBV6-5 with TRBJ2-1; 8 bases fit TRBD2. Trimming took 6 bases from V and 2 from J; bases not matched to a gene: 9. This CDR3 is 16 amino acids long. Germline V CDR1 and CDR2: MNHEY, SVGAGI. The CDR3 sequence: CASSYGLADTYNEQFF. CDR3 sequence (DNA): TGTGCCAGCAGCTACGGACTAGCAGACACCTACAATGAGCAGTTCTTC.

The chain combines TRBV21-1 with TRBJ1-6; TRBD1 is the table's D call, not checked against the DNA. TRBV21-1 is a documented pseudogene. The CDR3 is made up of 15 amino acids. The CDR3 nucleotides are TGTGCCAGCAGCCCCCTCAGGTGGTGGGTCGGACCCCTCCACTTT. Its protein product is CASSPLRWWVGPLHF.

The chain carries TRBV27 and TRBJ1-6, with 8 bases aligning to TRBD1. V shed 5 bases, J shed 9 bases, and the junction held 9 bases outside the gene matches. Looked up from germline, CDR1 is MNHEY and CDR2 is SMNVEV (reference sequence). There are 15 residues in the CDR3. Here the CDR3 DNA reads TGTGCCAGCAGTCTGACAGGGGCGCAGGGTTCACCCCTCCACTTT. It encodes CASSLTGAQGSPLHF.

This chain uses TRBV28 with TRBJ1-2, with 11 bases matching TRBD1. The germline CDR1 and CDR2 sequences are MDHEN and SYDVKM. The junction had 11 bases not matched to a gene; V was cut back by 7 bases and J by 4 bases. The CDR3 loop spans 16 amino acids. CDR3 nucleotides: TGTGCCAGCATAACACCCCGGGACAGGGGGATCTATGGCTACACCTTC. Its translation is CASITPRDRGIYGYTF.

V usage is TRBV19 and J usage is TRBJ1-5, with a possible D match to TRBD1 (6 bases). Looked up from germline, CDR1 is LNHDA and CDR2 is SQIVND (reference sequence). Trimming stripped 7 bases from V and 4 bases from J, with 14 bases between. The CDR3 contains 14 residues. CDR3 region: CASTPNRVNQPQHF. CDR3 in DNA: TGTGCCAGTACTCCGAACAGGGTTAATCAGCCCCAGCATTTT. The variable domain in full, completed from reference TRBV19 and TRBJ1-5, reads DGGITQSPKYLFRKEGQNVTLSCEQNLNHDAMYWYRQDPGQGLRLIYYSQIVNDFQKGDIAEGYSVSREKKESFPLTVTSAQKNPTAFYLCASTPNRVNQPQHFGDGTRLSIL.

This clone was seen a single time. The V call is TRBV7-3, the J call TRBJ1-2, with 8 bases identical to TRBD1. The V and J ends lost 5 bases and 13 bases, in that order; junction bases with no gene match: 12. CDR3 size: 13 residues. The V gene's germline CDR1 is SGHTA and CDR2 FQGTGA. In nucleotides, the CDR3 is TGTGCCAGCAGCGCCCGACAGGGGCTTGCGCTCACCTTC. This codes for CASSARQGLALTF.

The J gene is TRBJ1-1, the V gene TRBV5-1; D remains unclear. Trimming removed 0 bases from V and 4 bases from J, with 13 bases in between. The V gene's germline CDR1 is SGHRS and CDR2 YFSETQ. This CDR3 contains 15 residues. The CDR3 here is CASSLVGQSGTEAFF. The CDR3, as DNA: TGCGCCAGCAGCTTGGTAGGGCAGAGCGGCACTGAAGCTTTCTTT.

This clone was detected a few times. The chain links TRBV1 to TRBJ2-2; the D call TRBD2 from the table was never checked on the DNA. TRBV1 is a pseudogene. The CDR3 runs to 16 residues. The CDR3 here is CTSSQETSGYPGELFF. The CDR3 DNA reads as TGCACCAGCAGCCAAGAGACTAGCGGGTATCCCGGGGAGCTGTTTTTT.

This sequence joins TRBV2 and TRBJ1-2, with 10 bases identical to TRBD1. There are 13 residues in the CDR3. CDR1 is SNHLY, CDR2 FYNNEI, per germline. The trim removed 6 bases at V and 7 bases at J, leaving 5 bases unmatched. CDR3 residues: CASRTTGGGGYTF. The CDR3 DNA follows: TGTGCCAGCAGAACGACAGGGGGCGGTGGCTACACCTTC.

J is TRBJ2-3 and V is TRBV30; TRBD2 might be the D (6 bases). The CDR3 has 14 residues. Germline values: CDR1 GTSNPN, CDR2 SVGIG (reference sequence). V was shortened by 0 bases and J by 4 bases, with 11 bases between the two germline ends. The CDR3 loop is CAWSVGGAADTQYF. In DNA, the CDR3 is TGTGCCTGGAGTGTCGGCGGGGCCGCAGATACGCAGTATTTT.

J is TRBJ2-1 and V is TRBV11-2, with TRBD2 matching over 9 bases. The junction had 6 bases not matched to a gene; V was cut back by 3 bases and J by 0 bases. The CDR3 has 17 amino acids. Germline loops: CDR1 SGHAT, CDR2 FQNNGV. CDR3: CASSLRDSGSSYNEQFF. CDR3 DNA: TGTGCCAGCAGCTTGAGAGATAGCGGGAGCTCCTACAATGAGCAGTTCTTC.

V gene TRBV30 combines with J gene TRBJ2-3; perhaps TRBD2 as D (5 bases). The CDR3 covers 14 residues. V was pared by 0 bases and J by 1 base, with 8 bases between. The germline gives CDR1 GTSNPN, CDR2 SVGIG (reference sequence). Written as DNA, the CDR3 is TGTGCCTGGAGTGTATCCGGGGGCACAGATACGCAGTATTTT. Translated, it gives CAWSVSGGTDTQYF.

V and J are TRBV5-5 and TRBJ2-7; 7 positions match TRBD1. This CDR3 region has 15 residues. V shed 4 bases and J 5 bases; nucleotides not matched to a gene: 12. Looked up from germline, CDR1 is SGHKS and CDR2 is YYEKEE (reference sequence). Written as DNA, the CDR3 is TGTGCCAGCAGCCTCACCCGGGACAGTTGGGACGAGCAGTACTTC. The encoded protein is CASSLTRDSWDEQYF.

This clone has only a few counts. The chain has TRBV19 and TRBJ1-5, with D uncertain. This CDR3 is built from 14 residues. The V and J ends lost 5 bases and 0 bases respectively, with 8 bases between them. Germline V gene lookup returns CDR1 LNHDA and CDR2 SQIVND (reference sequence). The CDR3 region is CASSAEYSNQPQHF. CDR3 bases: TGTGCCAGTAGTGCAGAATATAGCAATCAGCCCCAGCATTTT. The whole variable domain, remainder taken from reference TRBV19 and TRBJ1-5, is DGGITQSPKYLFRKEGQNVTLSCEQNLNHDAMYWYRQDPGQGLRLIYYSQIVNDFQKGDIAEGYSVSREKKESFPLTVTSAQKNPTAFYLCASSAEYSNQPQHFGDGTRLSIL.

V usage is TRBV5-4 and J usage is TRBJ2-2, with 9 bases that match TRBD2. The germline CDR1 and CDR2 sequences are SGHNT and YYREEE (reference sequence). V dropped 9 bases and J dropped 0; count of bases not matched to a gene: 3. The CDR3 sequence is 14 residues long. The CDR3 DNA follows: TGTGCCATCAGACTAGCGGCGAACACCGGGGAGCTGTTTTTT. Its translation is CAIRLAANTGELFF.

The chain links TRBV28 to TRBJ2-5; 11 bases fit TRBD1. The CDR3 totals 14 residues. CDR1 is MDHEN and CDR2 is SYDVKM in the germline V gene. The trim removed 8 bases at V and 5 bases at J, leaving 7 bases unmatched. CDR3 sequence reads: CASGGQGARETQYF. The CDR3 nucleotides are TGTGCCAGCGGAGGACAGGGGGCGCGGGAGACCCAGTACTTC.